This TCR beta chain was documented in a study of blood T cell repertoires in COVID-19. Per the germline V gene, CDR1 is LGHDT and CDR2 is YNNKEL (reference sequence). The CDR3 contains 15 residues. V dropped 4 bases and J dropped 7; count of bases not matched to a gene: 7. Donors were grouped by their self-reported clinical history. Generated by immunoSEQ multiplex PCR, the TCRdb table keeps only in-frame clones and is missing some. Here the sample spans hundreds of thousands of clones, 90% to 95% being singletons. The receptor was isolated from a woman younger than 30 who had recovered from COVID-19. Sequencing input: PBMCs or T cells enriched from blood (not recorded which). This chain joins TRBV3-1 (or the pseudogene TRBV3-2) and TRBJ1-5, with 10 bases matching TRBD1. Written as DNA, the CDR3 is TGTGCCAGCAGCCCCGGGACAGGGGTACGACAGCCCCAGCATTTT. Translated: CASSPGTGVRQPQHF.